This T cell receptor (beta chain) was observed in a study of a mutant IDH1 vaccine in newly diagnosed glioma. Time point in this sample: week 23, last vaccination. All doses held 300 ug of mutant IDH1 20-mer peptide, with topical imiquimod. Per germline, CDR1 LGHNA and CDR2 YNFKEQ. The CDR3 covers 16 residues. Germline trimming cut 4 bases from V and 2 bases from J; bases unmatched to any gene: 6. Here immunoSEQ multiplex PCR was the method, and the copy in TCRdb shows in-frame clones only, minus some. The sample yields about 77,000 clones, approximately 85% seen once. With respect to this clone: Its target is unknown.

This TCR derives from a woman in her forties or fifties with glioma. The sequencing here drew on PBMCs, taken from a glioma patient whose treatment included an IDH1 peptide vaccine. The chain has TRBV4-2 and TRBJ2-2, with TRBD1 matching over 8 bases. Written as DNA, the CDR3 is TGTGCCAGCAGCCCAGACAGGGGCCATAACACCGGGGAGCTGTTTTTT. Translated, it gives CASSPDRGHNTGELFF.